This record concerns one T cell receptor beta chain sequence. The target of this receptor is not known. The sample holds no much larger clone one base away, and base qualities are not on file. The library was made by the immunoSEQ multiplex PCR assay. Imported from immuneACCESS, the table was reduced by TCRdb to in-frame sequences with V and J called. These copies leave out some clones; in studies compared against another copy, an unresolved V gene accounts for under half, and the cause of the remainder is not known. Across this sample there are roughly 40,000 clones, with under 85% seen only once. The top ten clonotypes cover 1.5% to 2% of the sample. This sample is part of a study of T cells in narcolepsy (dated by TCRdb to the late 2010s). Study-level background: Healthy control donors were enrolled in the study alongside patients who had narcolepsy type 1 or type 2 (NT1, NT2). Autoreactive T cells targeting hypocretin neuron self-antigens (hypocretin, TRIB2) were sought in narcolepsy patients, and TCR Vbeta sequencing was used to track clonotypes in blood and CSF. Overall study outcomes, separate from this receptor: Autoreactive clonotypes were reported to be detected serially in the blood of the same patients and of different patients, but not in the blood of healthy controls. Patients and controls had comparable numbers of sequenced blood memory CD4+ clonotypes, averaging about 40,000 and 33,000, respectively. Plots that compared CSF and blood CD4+ T cell clonotypes from the same patient highlighted HCRT-specific and TRIB2-specific autoreactive clonotypes. No sequences matching autoreactive T cell clones were contained in some blood memory CD4+ repertoires from patients and controls.

For TCR Vbeta sequencing, memory CD4+ T cells were sorted ex vivo from the peripheral blood of both healthy controls and narcolepsy patients. CDR1 SGHNT and CDR2 YENEEA are derived from the germline V gene. The CDR3 goes from the cysteine to the phenylalanine over 13 residues. The CDR3 DNA has 39 bases and is translated from base 1. The V end gives up 5 bases and the J end 5 bases, leaving 5 bases in the junction not matched to a gene. The rearranged segments are TRBV11-3 and TRBJ1-2, with TRBD1 matching 7 junction bases. The clonotype was recovered from a human donor with narcolepsy. Sequencing was carried out using CD45RA- memory CD4+ T cells from PBMCs. The sample's cell subset or site label, in plain terms: memory T cells sorted ex vivo from peripheral blood. Here is the DNA: TGTGCCAGCAGCGTTCAGGGGGATTATGGCTACACCTTC. Its protein product is CASSVQGDYGYTF. Joined to the reference TRBV11-3 and TRBJ1-2 proteins, this CDR3 gives the full variable domain: EAGVVQSPRYKIIEKKQPVAFWCNPISGHNTLYWYLQNLGQGPELLIRYENEEAVDDSQLPKDRFSAERLKGVDSTLKIQPAELGDSAVYLCASSVQGDYGYTFGSGTRLTVV.